What follows are 25 T cell receptor beta chains derived from one specimen sequenced in a study of spatial heterogeneity in lung cancer. TCRdb re-derived calls from the 5' RACE reads in MiXCR, one entry per CDR3 protein. The data contain some 47,000 distinct CDR3 sequences, roughly 7.2% of them singletons. Documented time point: sample taken at primary tumor resection. Unsorted whole RNA of tumor, nontumor lung or frozen PBMC was sequenced. This specimen consisted of PBMCs, obtained at surgery. These TCRs come from a female donor with early-stage non-small cell lung cancer.

This clonotype occurred a few times. The J gene is TRBJ2-1, the V gene TRBV6-2 or TRBV6-3, with D unclear. CDR1 MNHEY and CDR2 SVGEGT come from the germline V gene. The germline V and J ends were trimmed by 6 bases and 4 bases, with 16 bases remaining between them. This CDR3 has 15 amino acids. The DNA for the CDR3 is TGTGCCAGCAGCCTAGATACGCCCTCTTACAATGAGCAGTTCTTC. Translation: CASSLDTPSYNEQFF.

Ten or more counts support this clonotype. The rearrangement joins TRBV19 to TRBJ2-5, with TRBD2 matching over 9 bases. V shed 3 bases, J shed 1 base, and the junction held 3 bases outside the gene matches. The V gene's germline CDR1 is LNHDA and CDR2 SQIVND (reference sequence). CDR3 length: 15 residues. For the CDR3, the DNA is TGTGCCAGTAGTATGGCTAGCGGGATCCAAGAGACCCAGTACTTC. Translated: CASSMASGIQETQYF.

The gene calls are TRBV4-3 and TRBJ2-2; the D gene is possibly TRBD2 (7 bases). Germline-derived CDR1 and CDR2 are LGHNA and YSLEER. This CDR3 comprises 16 residues. With 5 bases removed from V and 6 bases from J, the gap between germline ends came to 19 bases. CDR3 amino acids: CASSRGGGPPSGELFF. The CDR3 DNA reads as TGCGCCAGCAGCAGGGGGGGGGGTCCCCCTTCCGGGGAGCTGTTTTTT.

V is TRBV6-1 and J is TRBJ1-4; possible D gene TRBD1, 6 bases. Between the trimmed V and J ends, which lost 1 base and 8 bases, there was a span of 14 bases. The CDR3 loop spans 15 amino acids. The V gene's germline CDR1 is MNHNS and CDR2 SASEGT. DNA of the CDR3: TGTGCCAGCAGTGAAGGGTGGGGGGCCTGGGAAAAACTGTTTTTT. Amino acid sequence: CASSEGWGAWEKLFF.

The chain is built from TRBV20-1 and TRBJ2-5; D is ambiguous. V was pared by 1 base and J by 5 bases, with 11 bases between. This CDR3 spans 13 amino acids. Germline V CDR1 and CDR2: DFQATT, SNEGSKA (reference sequence). CDR3 loop: CSARVPSVETQYF. The CDR3 DNA reads TGCAGTGCTAGAGTACCCTCGGTTGAGACCCAGTACTTC.

This clonotype was seen more than once but under ten times. J is TRBJ2-7 and V is TRBV15, with TRBD2 matching over 11 bases. CDR1 is LNHNV and CDR2 is YYDKDF in the germline V gene (reference sequence). CDR3 size: 16 residues. With 0 bases clipped from V and 0 bases from J, the junction kept 1 base outside the gene matches. CDR3 loop: CATSREGLAASYEQYF. The DNA of the CDR3 is TGTGCCACCAGCAGAGAGGGACTAGCGGCCTCCTACGAGCAGTACTTC.

This chain uses TRBV6-2 or TRBV6-3 with TRBJ2-1; D gene unclear. Germline V gives CDR1 MNHEY, CDR2 SVGEGT. The CDR3 totals 14 residues. V lost 2 bases and J 0 bases, leaving 5 bases between the germline ends. CDR3 residues: CASSYADSYNEQFF. CDR3 coding DNA: TGTGCCAGCAGTTACGCAGACTCCTACAATGAGCAGTTCTTC.

This clonotype was observed a handful of times. The CDR3 reads CASSPAMHMNTEAFF. The CDR3 DNA follows: TGCGCCAGCAGTCCTGCTATGCATATGAACACTGAAGCTTTCTTT. The chain uses TRBV10-2 and TRBJ1-1; D is unclear. CDR3 length: 15 residues. V dropped 5 bases and J dropped 0 bases, with 13 bases sitting between them. Germline V gene data show CDR1 as WSHSY and CDR2 as SAAADI.

This rearrangement joins TRBV7-2 to TRBJ2-2, with D possibly matching TRBD1 (7 bases). CDR3 length: 13 amino acids. The germline V and J ends were trimmed by 2 bases and 7 bases, with 8 bases remaining between them. The germline CDR1 and CDR2 sequences are SGHTA and FQGNSA. The CDR3 loop is CASSLQGGGELFF. In nucleotides, the CDR3 is TGTGCCAGCAGCTTACAGGGGGGCGGGGAGCTGTTTTTT.

This chain joins TRBV2 and TRBJ1-4, with D possibly TRBD1 on 5 matching bases. Germline lookup yields CDR1 SNHLY and CDR2 FYNNEI. The CDR3 is 12 amino acids. V was pared by 4 bases and J by 7 bases, with 7 bases between. For the CDR3, the DNA is TGTGCCAGCAGTGTCGGGGGTGAAAAACTGTTTTTT. It translates to CASSVGGEKLFF.

This clonotype occurred many times. V gene TRBV27 combines with J gene TRBJ2-1; D may match TRBD1 or TRBD2 (7 bases each). CDR1 is MNHEY, CDR2 SMNVEV, per germline (reference sequence). The ends were cut back, 4 bases at V and 6 bases at J, with 13 bases in the middle. The CDR3 length is 14 residues. This CDR3 is CASSSRGGSNEQFF. As DNA, the CDR3 is TGTGCCAGCAGTTCCAGGGGGGGAAGCAATGAGCAGTTCTTC.

The table lists this clonotype with a few counts. This sequence joins TRBV13 and TRBJ1-2; no definite D call. Looked up from germline, CDR1 is PRHDT and CDR2 is FYEKMQ (reference sequence). V dropped 2 bases and J dropped 5 bases, with 12 bases sitting between them. The CDR3 length is 14 residues. The CDR3: CASSLIADYYGYTF. The CDR3 nucleotides read TGTGCCAGCAGCTTAATCGCAGATTATTATGGCTACACCTTC.

In its sample, this clonotype was seen a few times. This rearrangement joins TRBV5-1 to TRBJ2-2; 9 bases line up with TRBD1. The junction had 9 bases not matched to a gene; V was cut back by 0 bases and J by 3 bases. The CDR3 sequence is 18 residues long. Germline CDR1 reads SGHRS; CDR2 reads YFSETQ. In DNA form, the CDR3 reads TGCGCCAGCAGCTTGGAAGGGGACAGGGACCCTCACACCGGGGAGCTGTTTTTT. This encodes CASSLEGDRDPHTGELFF. The entire variable domain, with the rest obtained from reference TRBV5-1 and TRBJ2-2, is as follows: KAGVTQTPRYLIKTRGQQVTLSCSPISGHRSVSWYQQTPGQGLQFLFEYFSETQRNKGNFPGRFSGRQFSNSRSEMNVSTLELGDSALYLCASSLEGDRDPHTGELFFGEGSRLTVL.

The chain recombines TRBV19 with TRBJ2-4, with TRBD1 matching over 11 bases. CDR1 and CDR2 from the germline V gene are LNHDA and SQIVND (reference sequence). The CDR3 has 17 amino acids. V dropped 9 bases and J dropped 5; count of bases not matched to a gene: 15. The CDR3 loop reads CASTKPRTGGRENIQYF. For the CDR3, the DNA is TGTGCCAGCACTAAACCTCGGACAGGGGGCCGCGAAAACATTCAGTACTTC.

The J gene is TRBJ2-3, the V gene TRBV11-2; a weak D match, TRBD1 (7 bases). Between the trimmed V and J ends, which lost 1 base and 0 bases, there was a span of 14 bases. The CDR3 sequence is 17 residues long. Per the germline V gene, CDR1 is SGHAT and CDR2 is FQNNGV. CDR3 nucleotides: TGTGCCAGCAGCTTAGCCAGGGGGGTAAGGAGCACAGATACGCAGTATTTT. This gives the protein CASSLARGVRSTDTQYF.

This clonotype showed up just a few times. This chain connects TRBV2 to TRBJ2-4, with 8 bases lining up with TRBD1. Germline CDR1 reads SNHLY; CDR2 reads FYNNEI. The CDR3 has 14 amino acids. The V segment lost 8 bases and the J segment 7 bases; nucleotides outside the gene matches: 10. The CDR3 region is CASGTGTGVNIQYF. CDR3 nucleotides: TGTGCCAGCGGCACCGGGACAGGAGTTAACATTCAGTACTTC.

This clonotype was seen only a few times. V usage is TRBV10-3 and J usage is TRBJ2-5, with D perhaps assigned TRBD1 or TRBD2 (7 bases each). Per the germline V gene, CDR1 is ENHRY and CDR2 is SYGVKD. Trimming pared 4 bases from V and 5 bases from J, leaving 14 bases between. The CDR3 loop spans 14 amino acids. DNA of the CDR3: TGTGCCATCAGTGGGGAGGGGGCTTATGAGACCCAGTACTTC. This encodes CAISGEGAYETQYF.

This clonotype was detected many times. The V gene is TRBV19, the J gene TRBJ1-2; no firm D call. There are 15 residues in the CDR3. The V gene's germline CDR1 is LNHDA and CDR2 SQIVND (reference sequence). V dropped 3 bases and J dropped 0 bases, with 11 bases sitting between them. The CDR3 DNA reads as TGTGCCAGTAGTATTGAAGCTTCCACTAACTATGGCTACACCTTC. It encodes CASSIEASTNYGYTF.

The rearrangement uses TRBV7-8 and TRBJ1-2, with unresolved D. Per the germline V gene, CDR1 is SGHVS and CDR2 is FQNEAQ. Trimming stripped 1 base from V and 4 bases from J, with 13 bases between. The CDR3 has 15 amino acids. The CDR3 coding sequence is TGTGCCAGCAGCTTAGGGGCGGGTATGGGCTATGGCTACACCTTC. Its protein product is CASSLGAGMGYGYTF.

V is TRBV7-2 and J is TRBJ1-1; unclear D gene. Germline CDR1 is SGHTA and CDR2 is FQGNSA. The CDR3 is 14 amino acids. The ends were cut back, 1 base at V and 1 base at J, with 7 bases in the middle. The DNA of the CDR3 is TGTGCCAGCAGCTTAGAACAGTCGAACACTGAAGCTTTCTTT. Protein product: CASSLEQSNTEAFF. Variable domain in full (rest from reference TRBV7-2 and TRBJ1-1): GAGVSQSPSNKVTEKGKDVELRCDPISGHTALYWYRQSLGQGLEFLIYFQGNSAPDKSGLPSDRFSAERTGGSVSTLTIQRTQQEDSAVYLCASSLEQSNTEAFFGQGTRLTVV.

This clonotype was observed a few times. The chain links TRBV7-2 to TRBJ2-4, with 8 bases lining up with TRBD2. CDR3 length: 15 amino acids. CDR1 is SGHTA, CDR2 FQGNSA, per germline. The J segment lost 0 bases and the V segment lost 5 bases, leaving 3 bases of the junction unmatched. The CDR3 region has the DNA TGTGCCAGCAGCCGGGGGGGATTAGCCAAAAACATTCAGTACTTC. This translates into CASSRGGLAKNIQYF.

The chain links TRBV7-2 to TRBJ2-5, with 8 nucleotides matching TRBD2. This CDR3 is 17 amino acids long. After removal of 2 bases from V and 4 bases from J, the junction contained 12 bases not matched to a gene. CDR1 is SGHTA and CDR2 is FQGNSA in the germline V gene. As DNA, the CDR3 is TGTGCCAGCAGCTTAAATCGGGGGGGGGCGTTTGGAGAGACCCAGTACTTC. It is translated as CASSLNRGGAFGETQYF.

This chain connects TRBV19 to TRBJ2-1; 11 bases are shared with TRBD1. The CDR3 runs 15 residues. V shed 3 bases, J shed 8 bases, and the junction held 6 bases outside the gene matches. Germline V gene data show CDR1 as LNHDA and CDR2 as SQIVND (reference sequence). The CDR3 region has the DNA TGTGCCAGTAGTATCTCAACGGACAGGGGGCATGAGCAGTTCTTC. Translated, it gives CASSISTDRGHEQFF.

There are many counts of this clonotype. The rearrangement joins TRBV20-1 to TRBJ2-7; TRBD2 matches at 10 bases. Germline CDR1 reads DFQATT; CDR2 reads SNEGSKA (reference sequence). The length of the CDR3 is 15 residues. The V segment lost 4 bases and the J segment 6 bases; nucleotides outside the gene matches: 12. The CDR3 region has the DNA TGCAGTGCTACGGATGAATGGACTAGCGGATCCGAGCAGTACTTC. Its translation: CSATDEWTSGSEQYF.

The rearrangement links TRBV7-2 to TRBJ2-3, with 10 positions matching TRBD1. This CDR3 is 13 amino acids long. Per germline, CDR1 SGHTA and CDR2 FQGNSA. V lost 6 bases, J lost 5 bases, and 2 bases stayed unmatched. The CDR3 sequence is CASSRTGGDTQYF. CDR3 DNA sequence: TGTGCCAGCAGTCGGACAGGGGGAGATACGCAGTATTTT.